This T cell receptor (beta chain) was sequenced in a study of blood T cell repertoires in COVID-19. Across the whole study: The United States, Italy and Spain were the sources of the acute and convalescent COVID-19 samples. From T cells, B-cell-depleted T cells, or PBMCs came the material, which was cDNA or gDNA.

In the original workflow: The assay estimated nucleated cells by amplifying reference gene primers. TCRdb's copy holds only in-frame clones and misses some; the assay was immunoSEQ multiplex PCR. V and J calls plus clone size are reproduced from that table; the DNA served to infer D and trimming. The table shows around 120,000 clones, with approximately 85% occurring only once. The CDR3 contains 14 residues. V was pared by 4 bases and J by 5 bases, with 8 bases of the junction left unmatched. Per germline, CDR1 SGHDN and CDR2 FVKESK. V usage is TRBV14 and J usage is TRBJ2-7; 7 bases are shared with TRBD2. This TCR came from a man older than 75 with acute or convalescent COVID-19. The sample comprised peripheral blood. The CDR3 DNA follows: TGTGCCAGCAGCCCGGGAGGCGGGGCCCACGAGCAGTACTTC. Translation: CASSPGGGAHEQYF. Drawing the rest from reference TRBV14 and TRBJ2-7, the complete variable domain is EAGVTQFPSHSVIEKGQTVTLRCDPISGHDNLYWYRRVMGKEIKFLLHFVKESKQDESGMPNNRFLAERTGGTYSTLKVQPAELEDSGVYFCASSPGGGAHEQYFGPGTRLTVT.